This T cell receptor (beta chain) was recovered during a study of shared clonotypes between healthy human individuals. Naive CD8 populations comprised CD45RO-negative cells positively selected for CCR7, excluding terminally differentiated effector memory CD45RA+ cells. Data came from immunoSEQ multiplex PCR; TCRdb stores just in-frame clones and leaves some out. The sample carries about 2 million clones, roughly 94% recorded once. V was trimmed by 0 bases and J by 4 bases, leaving 19 bases between them. Germline-derived CDR1 and CDR2 are SGHRS and YFSETQ. This CDR3 spans 17 amino acids. This chain connects TRBV5-1 to TRBJ1-2, with D unclear. Sequenced input: naive CD8+ T cells sorted from blood. The TCR sequence derives from a man aged 18 to 29 in good health. The CDR3 DNA reads TGCGCCAGCAGCTTGGATAGTTCGGGCTTGGTTATCTATGGCTACACCTTC. This translates into CASSLDSSGLVIYGYTF.